The 8 T cell receptor beta chains reported below all come from one sample, sequenced in a study of radiotherapy plus CTLA-4 blockade in lung cancer. Generated by immunoSEQ multiplex PCR, the TCRdb table keeps only in-frame clones and is missing some. The repertoire holds 80,000 to 100,000 clones, with 88% as singletons. Sequencing was performed on peripheral blood, taken from a patient treated with radiotherapy plus ipilimumab. These receptors were collected from a human donor with non-small cell lung cancer that progressed on radiotherapy plus ipilimumab.

The chain recombines TRBV5-1 with TRBJ2-1, with 12 bases identical to TRBD2. The J segment lost 5 bases and the V segment lost 3 bases, leaving 3 bases of the junction unmatched. The CDR3 runs 15 residues. CDR1 and CDR2 from the germline V gene are SGHRS and YFSETQ. The CDR3 DNA follows: TGCGCCAGCAGCTGGACTAGCGGGGTAAACAATGAGCAGTTCTTC. Translating it yields CASSWTSGVNNEQFF.

The chain combines TRBV9 with TRBJ2-1, with D unclear. This CDR3 comprises 15 residues. Germline CDR1 is SGDLS and CDR2 is YYNGEE. V was clipped by 0 bases and J by 5 bases, with 12 bases between them. The CDR3: CASSVVARENNEQFF. The CDR3 DNA reads TGTGCCAGCAGCGTAGTGGCTAGAGAAAACAATGAGCAGTTCTTC.

The V and J genes are TRBV5-1 and TRBJ1-1; no clear D. This CDR3 spans 13 amino acids. Germline-derived CDR1 and CDR2 are SGHRS and YFSETQ. V was trimmed by 1 base and J by 5 bases, leaving 9 bases between them. CDR3 region: CASSLLEVTEAFF. DNA for the CDR3: TGCGCCAGCAGCTTGCTCGAGGTAACTGAAGCTTTCTTT.

Note on this clone: At one end the junction does not follow the germline gene, possibly because of a read error. This sequence joins TRBV19 and TRBJ1-2; D is undetermined. The CDR3 loop spans 12 amino acids. Germline V gene sequence: CDR1 LNHDA, CDR2 SQIVND (reference sequence). The CDR3 DNA follows: TGTGCCAGTAGTATCCAATCCGGGTCCACTCACTTC. Its protein product is CASSIQSGSTHF. Combining the CDR3 with reference TRBV19 and TRBJ1-2 gives the whole variable domain DGGITQSPKYLFRKEGQNVTLSCEQNLNHDAMYWYRQDPGQGLRLIYYSQIVNDFQKGDIAEGYSVSREKKESFPLTVTSAQKNPTAFYLCASSIQSGSTHFGSGTRLTVV.

The genes are TRBV14 and TRBJ2-1, with TRBD1 as a possible D gene (6 bases). Germline loops: CDR1 SGHDN, CDR2 FVKESK. V dropped 2 bases and J dropped 6 bases, with 8 bases sitting between them. There are 13 residues in the CDR3. CDR3 protein: CASSQTGSNEQFF. Written as DNA, the CDR3 is TGTGCCAGCAGCCAAACAGGGAGCAATGAGCAGTTCTTC.

The V gene is TRBV7-3, the J gene TRBJ1-3; a possible D gene is TRBD1 (5 bases). This CDR3 is 24 amino acids long. The V gene lost 1 base and the J gene lost 0 bases, with 34 bases spanning the gap. Germline V lookup: CDR1 SGHTA, CDR2 FQGTGA. The CDR3 DNA is TGTGCCAGCAGCTTAAAATACCCGTCCGGGAAGCGGGATCTACAGGTGAGCTCTGGAAACACCATATATTTT. Its translation is CASSLKYPSGKRDLQVSSGNTIYF.

This clone has more than one count but fewer than ten. The CDR3 nucleotides read TGCGCCAGCAGCCCTGGACTAGCCAAAAACATTCAGTACTTC. Its translation: CASSPGLAKNIQYF. The chain carries TRBV5-1 and TRBJ2-4, with a weak D call TRBD2 (5 bases). V lost 4 bases to trimming and J lost 0 bases, with 8 bases between them. Germline values: CDR1 SGHRS, CDR2 YFSETQ. CDR3 length: 14 residues.

This sequence joins TRBV15 and TRBJ2-1, with 7 bases identical to TRBD2. From germline, CDR1 is LNHNV and CDR2 YYDKDF (reference sequence). This CDR3 contains 14 residues. After removal of 6 bases from V and 5 bases from J, the junction contained 7 bases not matched to a gene. Here the CDR3 DNA reads TGTGCCACCAGAAGGGCGGGAGCCCACAATGAGCAGTTCTTC. As protein: CATRRAGAHNEQFF.